The sequence of this TCR beta chain was determined in a study of blood T cell repertoires in COVID-19. Across the study: The analysed material was cDNA or gDNA that came from T cells, B-cell-depleted T cells, or PBMCs.

Trimming removed 2 bases from V and 5 bases from J, with 13 bases in between. The germline gives CDR1 SGHDT, CDR2 YYEEEE. This CDR3 region has 14 residues. TCRdb's table, derived via immunoSEQ multiplex PCR, lists solely in-frame clones and lacks some. The sample shows more than 200,000 clones, 85% to 90% of them seen only once. This chain joins TRBV5-6 and TRBJ1-2, with a possible D match to TRBD1 (5 bases). Sequences were obtained from peripheral blood. The source of this sequence is a young man with COVID-19, enrolled during active disease. DNA of the CDR3: TGTGCCAGCAGCTTCGCACAGGAAGGGTATGGCTACACCTTC. Protein product: CASSFAQEGYGYTF.